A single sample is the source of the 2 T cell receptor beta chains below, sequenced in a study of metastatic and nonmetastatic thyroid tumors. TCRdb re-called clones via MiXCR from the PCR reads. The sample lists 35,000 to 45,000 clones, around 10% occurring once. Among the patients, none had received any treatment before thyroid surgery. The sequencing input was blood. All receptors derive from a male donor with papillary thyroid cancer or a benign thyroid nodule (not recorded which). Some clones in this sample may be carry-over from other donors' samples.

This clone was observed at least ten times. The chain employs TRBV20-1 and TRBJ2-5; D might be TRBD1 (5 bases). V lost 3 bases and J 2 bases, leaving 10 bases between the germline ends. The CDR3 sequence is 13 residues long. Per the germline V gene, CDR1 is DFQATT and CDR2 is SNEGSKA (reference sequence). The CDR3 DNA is TGCAGTGCTAGGACAGATAAACAAGAGACCCAGTACTTC. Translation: CSARTDKQETQYF.

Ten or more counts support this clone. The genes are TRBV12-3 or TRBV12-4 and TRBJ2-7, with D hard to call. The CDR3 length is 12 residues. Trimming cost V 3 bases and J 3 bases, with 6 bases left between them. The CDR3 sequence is CASSFRGYEQYF. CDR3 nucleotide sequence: TGTGCCAGCAGTTTTCGAGGCTACGAGCAGTACTTC.